Listed here are 26 T cell receptor beta chains from one sample, sequenced in a study of T cell responses to AZD1222 COVID-19 vaccine. Profiled with immunoSEQ multiplex PCR; TCRdb holds only in-frame clones, not every one. The profile covers about 150,000 clones, with 90% to 95% appearing a single time and around 2.8% taken by the ten largest. This specimen was peripheral blood, taken on day 0 of MenACWY control vaccination. These TCRs come from an adult in good health.

This chain joins TRBV2 and TRBJ2-2; weak D call: TRBD1 (6 bases). The V end was cut by 6 bases, the J end by 2 bases, with 13 bases between. This CDR3 has 15 amino acids. Germline assignment: CDR1 SNHLY and CDR2 FYNNEI. The CDR3 DNA follows: TGTGCCAGCAGAGTGACAGGAGTCAACACCGGGGAGCTGTTTTTT. Translation gives CASRVTGVNTGELFF.

J is TRBJ1-2 and V is TRBV21-1. TRBV21-1 is termed a pseudogene. The CDR3 runs to 15 residues. The CDR3, as DNA: TGTGCCAGCAGCAAAGATAGGGTTACGAACTATGGCTACACCTTC. It codes for CASSKDRVTNYGYTF.

V and J are TRBV7-8 and TRBJ1-2; 7 nucleotides line up with TRBD1. Unmatched junction bases numbered 9, after V lost 5 bases and J lost 6 bases. The germline gives CDR1 SGHVS, CDR2 FQNEAQ. The CDR3 is 14 amino acids. In DNA, the CDR3 is TGTGCCAGCAGCGCTTACAGGGGAGGAGATGGCTACACCTTC. It specifies CASSAYRGGDGYTF.

The V call is TRBV21-1, the J call TRBJ1-5; TRBD1 is the table's D call, not checked against the DNA. TRBV21-1 is termed a pseudogene. The CDR3 spans 15 residues. The CDR3 is CASSSGNAGNQPQHF. CDR3 nucleotides: TGTGCCAGCAGCTCAGGAAATGCAGGGAATCAGCCCCAGCATTTT.

The V gene is TRBV4-2, the J gene TRBJ2-7; 10 nucleotides match TRBD2. Looked up from germline, CDR1 is LGHNA and CDR2 is YNFKEQ. CDR3 length equals 16 residues. Trimming at V came to 3 bases and at J to 2 bases, leaving 7 bases not matched to a gene. CDR3 bases: TGTGCCAGCAGCCATTCCAGCGGGAGGGCTCCCTACGAGCAGTACTTC. Protein: CASSHSSGRAPYEQYF.

In the case of this clone: This sample includes further DNA sequences coding for the same CDR3. V usage is TRBV5-5 and J usage is TRBJ1-5, with TRBD1 matching 8 bases. The trim removed 4 bases at V and 4 bases at J, leaving 4 bases unmatched. Looked up from germline, CDR1 is SGHKS and CDR2 is YYEKEE (reference sequence). The CDR3 covers 14 residues. The CDR3 DNA reads as TGTGCCAGCAGCCCTGGACAGGGAAATCAGCCCCAGCATTTT. Translated, it gives CASSPGQGNQPQHF.

This clone appeared a few times. The chain employs TRBV29-1 and TRBJ1-2, with 9 bases identical to TRBD1. The germline CDR1 and CDR2 sequences are SQVTM and ANQGSEA. The CDR3 has 16 residues. With V trimmed by 0 bases and J by 4 bases, 9 bases remained unmatched. As DNA, the CDR3 is TGCAGCGTTGAAGATTGGGTGACAGGGGGGCTCTATGGCTACACCTTC. This codes for CSVEDWVTGGLYGYTF. The full variable domain, rest sourced from reference TRBV29-1 and TRBJ1-2, is SAVISQKPSRDICQRGTSLTIQCQVDSQVTMMFWYRQQPGQSLTLIATANQGSEATYESGFVIDKFPISRPNLTFSTLTVSNMSPEDSSIYLCSVEDWVTGGLYGYTFGSGTRLTVV.

The V call is TRBV28, the J call TRBJ1-2; D remains ambiguous. The CDR3 sequence is 18 residues long. Trimming took 2 bases from V and 4 from J, leaving 23 bases between them. Looked up from germline, CDR1 is MDHEN and CDR2 is SYDVKM. The CDR3 loop reads CASSLLAGGWGRSYGYTF. The DNA for the CDR3 is TGTGCCAGCAGTTTACTTGCGGGCGGCTGGGGAAGAAGCTATGGCTACACCTTC.

This chain connects TRBV6-6 to TRBJ1-2; TRBD1 is a possible D gene (5 bases). The V and J ends lost 8 bases and 8 bases respectively, with 21 bases between them. This CDR3 contains 14 residues. Germline CDR1 reads MNHNY; CDR2 reads SVGAGI (reference sequence). DNA of the CDR3: TGTGCCAGCGGGGGTCTGCGGGGGATGGGCGGCTACACCTTC. Encoded protein: CASGGLRGMGGYTF.

This clone appeared a single time. The gene calls are TRBV7-8 and TRBJ1-3; D unresolved. Germline assignment: CDR1 SGHVS and CDR2 FQNEAQ. There are 15 residues in the CDR3. Trimming pared 2 bases from V and 0 bases from J, leaving 8 bases between. The CDR3 DNA reads TGTGCCAGCAGCTTAAACTACCGCTCTGGAAACACCATATATTTT. It is translated as CASSLNYRSGNTIYF.

The gene calls are TRBV6-4 and TRBJ2-3, with 11 bases aligning to TRBD1. The junction had 3 bases not matched to a gene; V was cut back by 7 bases and J by 3 bases. The CDR3 consists of 14 residues. Germline CDR1 is MRHNA and CDR2 is SNTAGT. CDR3 coding DNA: TGTGCCAGCAAAGGACAGGGGGCTACAGATACGCAGTATTTT. Translating gives CASKGQGATDTQYF.

This chain joins TRBV10-3 and TRBJ1-4; D gene ambiguous. This CDR3 comprises 13 residues. Trimming left V 7 bases short and J 6 bases short, with 12 bases between. CDR1 is ENHRY and CDR2 is SYGVKD in the germline V gene. Here the CDR3 DNA reads TGTGCCATCAATATGGGGAGGGATGAAAAACTGTTTTTT. It is translated as CAINMGRDEKLFF.

J is TRBJ2-7 and V is TRBV5-1, with 7 nucleotides matching TRBD1. The germline CDR1 and CDR2 sequences are SGHRS and YFSETQ. Trimming removed 0 bases from V and 1 base from J; junction bases left unmatched: 1. The CDR3 is 14 residues long. CDR3 protein: CASSLGRGSYEQYF. The CDR3 region has the DNA TGCGCCAGCAGCTTGGGCAGGGGGTCCTACGAGCAGTACTTC. The full variable domain, with the rest looked up from reference TRBV5-1 and TRBJ2-7, is KAGVTQTPRYLIKTRGQQVTLSCSPISGHRSVSWYQQTPGQGLQFLFEYFSETQRNKGNFPGRFSGRQFSNSRSEMNVSTLELGDSALYLCASSLGRGSYEQYFGPGTRLTVT.

The V gene is TRBV5-1, the J gene TRBJ2-3; D uncertain. V lost 4 bases to trimming and J lost 1 base, with 13 bases between them. Germline loops: CDR1 SGHRS, CDR2 YFSETQ. The CDR3 loop spans 15 amino acids. The CDR3 protein is CASSESYIGTDTQYF. CDR3 coding DNA: TGCGCCAGCAGCGAGTCTTATATCGGCACAGATACGCAGTATTTT.

This rearrangement joins TRBV7-7 to TRBJ2-3; D is unclear. This CDR3 is built from 15 residues. CDR1 and CDR2 from the germline V gene are SSHAT and FNYEAQ (reference sequence). V was cut by 1 base and J by 1 base, with 9 bases left in between. The CDR3 DNA is TGTGCCAGCAGCTTAGGGGTATCCGGCACAGATACGCAGTATTTT. Encoded protein: CASSLGVSGTDTQYF. The whole variable domain, remainder taken from reference TRBV7-7 and TRBJ2-3, is GAGVSQSPRYKVTKRGQDVTLRCDPISSHATLYWYQQALGQGPEFLTYFNYEAQPDKSGLPSDRFSAERPEGSISTLTIQRTEQRDSAMYRCASSLGVSGTDTQYFGPGTRLTVL.

The chain links TRBV6-5 to TRBJ1-1; D not resolved. V was cut by 6 bases and J by 0 bases, with 8 bases left in between. Germline V gene lookup returns CDR1 MNHEY and CDR2 SVGAGI. The CDR3 runs 13 residues. CDR3 region: CASRIEMNTEAFF. Written as DNA, the CDR3 is TGTGCCAGCAGGATAGAAATGAACACTGAAGCTTTCTTT.

The V and J genes are TRBV12-3 or TRBV12-4 and TRBJ1-2; no firm D call. The CDR3 covers 13 residues. V lost 6 bases and J lost 5, with 13 bases in between. The CDR3 DNA reads as TGTGCCAGCAGCCCTGTAGGGAAGTATGGCTACACCTTC. As protein: CASSPVGKYGYTF.

This clone was seen more than once but under ten times. In nucleotides, the CDR3 is TGTGCCAGCAGCTCGAGGGGACAGTCCTCTGGAAACACCATATATTTT. Translated, it gives CASSSRGQSSGNTIYF. This sequence joins TRBV7-9 and TRBJ1-3; 7 nucleotides agree with TRBD1. The germline V gene has CDR1 SEHNR and CDR2 FQNEAQ (reference sequence). This CDR3 has 16 amino acids. J was trimmed by 0 bases and V by 4 bases; bases with no gene match: 6.

The J gene is TRBJ2-5, the V gene TRBV27; no firm D call. Germline V gene sequence: CDR1 MNHEY, CDR2 SMNVEV (reference sequence). V was clipped by 5 bases and J by 3 bases, with 4 bases between them. This CDR3 is built from 11 residues. The CDR3 sequence: CASSDEETQYF. In DNA, the CDR3 is TGTGCCAGCAGTGACGAAGAGACCCAGTACTTC.

This chain joins TRBV7-2 and TRBJ1-5; possible D gene TRBD1, 5 bases. This CDR3 comprises 15 residues. Germline CDR1 SGHTA, CDR2 FQGNSA. Deletions cut 5 bases from V and 0 bases from J, with 11 bases between. The CDR3 coding sequence is TGTGCCAGCAGCGCCCAGGGTTATAGCAATCAGCCCCAGCATTTT. Translated: CASSAQGYSNQPQHF.

The chain employs TRBV4-1 and TRBJ2-7; 10 positions agree with TRBD1. J gave up 0 bases and V 4 bases, and 3 bases lay outside the gene matches. Germline V lookup: CDR1 MGHRA, CDR2 YSYEKL. The CDR3 is 15 amino acids. The CDR3 protein is CASSPRDRGSYEQYF. In nucleotides, the CDR3 is TGCGCCAGCAGCCCCCGGGACAGGGGCTCCTACGAGCAGTACTTC.

V usage is TRBV4-1 and J usage is TRBJ2-3, with D perhaps TRBD2 (6 bases). V was shortened by 2 bases and J by 0 bases, with 9 bases between the two germline ends. The germline V gene has CDR1 MGHRA and CDR2 YSYEKL. The CDR3 length is 15 residues. The DNA for the CDR3 is TGCGCCAGCAGCCAATCTAGCGTTAGCACAGATACGCAGTATTTT. It specifies CASSQSSVSTDTQYF.

The CDR3 loop is CASSLGNNEQFF. DNA for the CDR3: TGCGCCAGCAGCTTGGGGAACAATGAGCAGTTCTTC. The V call is TRBV5-1, the J call TRBJ2-1; D unclear. Germline loops: CDR1 SGHRS, CDR2 YFSETQ. This CDR3 comprises 12 residues. The V end was cut by 0 bases, the J end by 5 bases, with 3 bases between.

The CDR3 DNA is TGTGCCAGCAGTGGGGAAATCACCGGGGAGCTGTTTTTT. This codes for CASSGEITGELFF. This chain links TRBV6-4 with TRBJ2-2; no clear D. This CDR3 has 13 amino acids. Trimming stripped 4 bases from V and 4 bases from J, with 7 bases between. Germline V gene sequence: CDR1 MRHNA, CDR2 SNTAGT.

The chain employs TRBV7-9 and TRBJ2-3, with 12 bases that match TRBD2. Losses at the gene ends were 3 bases for V and 3 bases for J; bases not matched to a gene: 1. The CDR3 extends over 15 amino acids. Germline-derived CDR1 and CDR2 are SEHNR and FQNEAQ (reference sequence). CDR3 nucleotide sequence: TGTGCCAGCAGCTTCCTAGCGGGGGGGACAGATACGCAGTATTTT. Amino acids: CASSFLAGGTDTQYF.

V and J are TRBV7-3 and TRBJ1-2; D may be TRBD1 (6 bases). The V gene lost 2 bases and the J gene lost 3 bases, with 10 bases spanning the gap. CDR1 is SGHTA and CDR2 is FQGTGA in the germline V gene. The CDR3 runs 14 residues. Here the CDR3 DNA reads TGTGCCAGCAGCTTAGATCAGGGGTACTATGGCTACACCTTC. Its translation is CASSLDQGYYGYTF.